What follows are 23 T cell receptor beta chains derived from one specimen sequenced in a study of Tregs in tolerant kidney transplant recipients. Sequencing was performed with immunoSEQ multiplex PCR; in TCRdb, only in-frame clones are kept and a portion is missing. This sample yields tens of thousands of clones, of which approximately 85% are seen a single time; approximately 2.3% belongs to the top ten. The sequencing here drew on Tregs from blood, taken before the transplant. These receptors all stem from a human donor who received a combined kidney and bone marrow transplant.

The chain joins TRBV6-1 to TRBJ2-3; D unresolved. V gave up 6 bases and J gave up 2 bases, with 9 bases separating them. Germline CDR1 is MNHNS and CDR2 is SASEGT. This CDR3 has 13 residues. The CDR3 DNA reads as TGTGCCAGCAGAGCCAGACTCACAGATACGCAGTATTTT. It specifies CASRARLTDTQYF.

The chain joins TRBV5-1 to TRBJ2-7; D remains unclear. CDR3 length equals 14 residues. The V gene's germline CDR1 is SGHRS and CDR2 YFSETQ. V was shortened by 1 base and J by 3 bases, with 11 bases between the two germline ends. The CDR3 DNA sequence: TGCGCCAGCAGCTTGCTTTCCCACAACTACGAGCAGTACTTC. Residues: CASSLLSHNYEQYF.

The genes are TRBV18 and TRBJ2-1; TRBD2 aligns across 8 bases. Germline V gene sequence: CDR1 KGHSH, CDR2 LQKENI. The CDR3 consists of 14 residues. V was clipped by 6 bases and J by 5 bases; unmatched bases: 6. CDR3 sequence reads: CASSAGGLDNEQFF. The CDR3, as DNA: TGTGCCAGCTCGGCGGGGGGACTAGACAATGAGCAGTTCTTC.

This clone was picked up a small number of times. The V gene is TRBV18, the J gene TRBJ1-3; tentative D call: TRBD1 (6 bases). The CDR3 contains 19 residues. Germline assignment: CDR1 KGHSH and CDR2 LQKENI. Trimming removed 6 bases at V and 3 bases at J, with 27 bases between. The CDR3 nucleotides are TGTGCCAGCTCGCTAATCCAGGGGCCGGGCTCTGGAGATGGAAACACCATATATTTT. The encoded protein is CASSLIQGPGSGDGNTIYF.

This clone has just a few counts. The chain couples TRBV7-2 to TRBJ2-5; 8 bases are a match to TRBD1. The CDR3 has 15 amino acids. Trimming cost V 5 bases and J 9 bases; bases outside gene matches: 14. Germline CDR1 reads SGHTA; CDR2 reads FQGNSA. CDR3 nucleotides: TGTGCCAGCAGCCCCTGGGTCGGGACAGGTATTCCCCAGTACTTC. The encoded protein is CASSPWVGTGIPQYF.

A word on this clone: Other nucleotide sequences from this sample produce the same CDR3. This chain joins TRBV10-3 and TRBJ1-3; tentatively, D is TRBD1 (6 bases). The germline CDR1 and CDR2 sequences are ENHRY and SYGVKD. This CDR3 has 13 amino acids. V was shortened by 11 bases and J by 7 bases, with 18 bases between the two germline ends. The CDR3 spells CAVGGQGRNTIYF. The CDR3 DNA is TGTGCCGTGGGGGGGCAAGGCCGGAACACCATATATTTT.

This chain joins TRBV5-1 and TRBJ1-1; a possible D gene is TRBD1 (6 bases). Trimming took 4 bases from V and 5 from J, leaving 18 bases between them. The length of the CDR3 is 15 residues. Germline V lookup: CDR1 SGHRS, CDR2 YFSETQ. In nucleotides, the CDR3 is TGCGCCAGCAGCCCAACAGGGACTATTAGGACTGAAGCTTTCTTT. Translation: CASSPTGTIRTEAFF.

This chain connects TRBV4-2 to TRBJ2-3; D uncertain. Germline assignment: CDR1 LGHNA and CDR2 YNFKEQ. Deletions cut 1 base from V and 4 bases from J, with 15 bases between. CDR3 length: 16 amino acids. The CDR3 DNA is TGTGCCAGCAGCCAAGGTAGCTATCTACGGGCAGATACGCAGTATTTT. This gives the protein CASSQGSYLRADTQYF.

This clone appeared once. The DNA of the CDR3 is TGTGCCAGCACCCCGGTGGGGCTACGAAAACACTACGAGCAGTACTTC. This codes for CASTPVGLRKHYEQYF. The chain recombines TRBV27 with TRBJ2-5; D may be TRBD1 (5 bases). The J call may be faulty, since TRBJ2-7 better matches the DNA end. There are 16 residues in the CDR3. Germline-derived CDR1 and CDR2 are MNHEY and SMNVEV (reference sequence).

The sample holds one count of this clone. This chain joins TRBV7-9 and TRBJ2-5, with a weak D call TRBD2 (6 bases). This CDR3 region has 14 residues. The V gene's germline CDR1 is SEHNR and CDR2 FQNEAQ (reference sequence). V was trimmed by 2 bases and J by 0 bases, leaving 7 bases between them. In nucleotides, the CDR3 is TGTGCCAGCAGCTTAACGGGGGACCAAGAGACCCAGTACTTC. Protein sequence: CASSLTGDQETQYF.

As DNA, the CDR3 is TGTGCCAGCAGTGGGGGACCCCACGATACGCAGTATTTT. Amino acids: CASSGGPHDTQYF. The rearrangement links TRBV6-4 to TRBJ2-3; possibly TRBD1 or TRBD2 for D (5 bases each). The V and J ends lost 4 bases and 6 bases respectively, with 11 bases between them. This CDR3 has 13 residues. Looked up from germline, CDR1 is MRHNA and CDR2 is SNTAGT.

The V and J genes are TRBV5-6 and TRBJ1-6; D is unresolved. Germline loops: CDR1 SGHDT, CDR2 YYEEEE. The CDR3 length is 13 residues. V was clipped by 0 bases and J by 5 bases, with 3 bases between them. The CDR3 nucleotides are TGTGCCAGCAGCTTGGAGGATAATTCACCCCTCCACTTT. This encodes CASSLEDNSPLHF.

This chain uses TRBV11-3 with TRBJ1-1, with unresolved D. The CDR3 is 18 residues long. The V gene lost 4 bases and the J gene lost 6 bases, with 27 bases spanning the gap. Looked up from germline, CDR1 is SGHNT and CDR2 is YENEEA. CDR3 region: CASSSLGRRGDLRAEAFF. CDR3 nucleotides: TGTGCCAGCAGCTCCCTTGGGCGGCGCGGTGACCTGCGAGCTGAAGCTTTCTTT.

On this clone itself: This specimen includes other DNA sequences encoding the same CDR3. This chain uses TRBV6-1 with TRBJ2-7, with 8 bases matching TRBD2. CDR3 length: 15 residues. Germline V gene data show CDR1 as MNHNS and CDR2 as SASEGT. V shed 1 base, J shed 3 bases, and the junction held 5 bases outside the gene matches. The CDR3 DNA follows: TGTGCCAGCAGTGAAGTAGGGCGGGGGGACTACGAGCAGTACTTC. Its protein is CASSEVGRGDYEQYF.

This clone was seen a handful of times. The chain joins TRBV5-1 to TRBJ1-3; D perhaps matches TRBD1 (5 bases). With 0 bases removed from V and 3 bases from J, the gap between germline ends came to 16 bases. Germline V gene sequence: CDR1 SGHRS, CDR2 YFSETQ. CDR3 length: 17 amino acids. As DNA, the CDR3 is TGCGCCAGCAGCTTGGCCGGGGCAGGGTACGGTGGAAACACCATATATTTT. Protein sequence: CASSLAGAGYGGNTIYF.

This clone came up once. V gene TRBV25-1 combines with J gene TRBJ2-7; D not resolved. CDR1 and CDR2 from the germline V gene are MGHDK and SYGVNS. CDR3 size: 13 residues. Trimming stripped 1 base from V and 10 bases from J, with 14 bases between. The CDR3 sequence: CASSEWSEPLQYF. The DNA of the CDR3 is TGTGCCAGCAGTGAATGGTCAGAGCCCCTCCAGTACTTC.

This clone was recorded a few times. The chain employs TRBV5-5 and TRBJ1-2, with D uncertain. Germline-derived CDR1 and CDR2 are SGHKS and YYEKEE (reference sequence). V was trimmed by 4 bases and J by 8 bases, leaving 9 bases between them. There are 11 residues in the CDR3. The CDR3 reads CASSAQRGYTF. As DNA, the CDR3 is TGTGCCAGCAGCGCCCAGCGCGGCTACACCTTC.

This chain uses TRBV29-1 with TRBJ1-2; D is unclear. The CDR3 covers 14 residues. Trimming removed 5 bases at V and 4 bases at J, with 17 bases between. The germline CDR1 and CDR2 sequences are SQVTM and ANQGSEA. In DNA form, the CDR3 reads TGCAGCGTTAGGTCCGGTTTCCCCCTCTATGGCTACACCTTC. This gives the protein CSVRSGFPLYGYTF. The complete variable domain, with remaining parts taken from reference TRBV29-1 and TRBJ1-2, reads SAVISQKPSRDICQRGTSLTIQCQVDSQVTMMFWYRQQPGQSLTLIATANQGSEATYESGFVIDKFPISRPNLTFSTLTVSNMSPEDSSIYLCSVRSGFPLYGYTFGSGTRLTVV.

V is TRBV6-1 and J is TRBJ1-2; a weak D match, TRBD1 (5 bases). This CDR3 contains 14 residues. V was shortened by 8 bases and J by 2 bases, with 15 bases between the two germline ends. Germline values: CDR1 MNHNS, CDR2 SASEGT. CDR3 coding DNA: TGTGCCAGCTCCCGCCAAAAGGGGAACTATGGCTACACCTTC. As protein: CASSRQKGNYGYTF.

This clone appeared a few times. J is TRBJ2-2 and V is TRBV4-1, with TRBD1 identical over 7 bases. The germline V gene encodes CDR1 MGHRA and CDR2 YSYEKL. The CDR3 is 16 amino acids. V shed 0 bases, J shed 5 bases, and the junction held 6 bases outside the gene matches. In DNA, the CDR3 is TGCGCCAGCAGCCAAGATTGGACAGGAAGAACCGGGGAGCTGTTTTTT. Translated: CASSQDWTGRTGELFF.

The chain links TRBV7-6 to TRBJ2-5; 10 nucleotides match TRBD1. Germline CDR1 SGHVS, CDR2 FNYEAQ. This CDR3 is built from 16 residues. The J segment lost 4 bases and the V segment lost 8 bases, leaving 13 bases of the junction unmatched. Here the CDR3 DNA reads TGTGCCAGCCCTGCCGGGACAGGGGATTTCGCAGAGACCCAGTACTTC. Protein product: CASPAGTGDFAETQYF.

Note on this clone: Distinct nucleotide sequences in the sample also encode this CDR3. The gene calls are TRBV5-4 and TRBJ2-3, with TRBD2 identical over 12 bases. The CDR3 is made up of 15 amino acids. Trimming removed 4 bases from V and 3 bases from J; junction bases left unmatched: 3. CDR1 and CDR2 (germline): SGHNT, YYREEE (reference sequence). The CDR3 region is CASSEGLAGTDTQYF. The CDR3 DNA is TGTGCCAGCAGCGAAGGACTAGCGGGGACAGATACGCAGTATTTT.

The CDR3 here is CASSPIPHRDRETYEQYF. The CDR3 bases are TGTGCCAGCAGTCCTATTCCCCACCGGGACAGGGAAACCTACGAGCAGTACTTC. The genes are TRBV7-8 and TRBJ2-7; TRBD1 agrees at 9 bases. Germline assignment: CDR1 SGHVS and CDR2 FQNEAQ. J gave up 2 bases and V 6 bases, and 17 bases lay outside the gene matches. CDR3 length equals 18 residues.